The text below deals with one TCR beta chain. The sample belongs to a study of blood T cell repertoires in COVID-19. For the study at large: Both acute and convalescent COVID-19 samples were obtained from the United States, Italy and Spain. Sample material is recorded as cDNA or gDNA derived from T cells, B-cell-depleted T cells, or PBMCs.

Original handling: Quantification of nucleated cells was approximated via reference gene primer amplification. Produced via immunoSEQ multiplex PCR; TCRdb's table is partial and in-frame only. D and trimming come from the DNA, and the V and J calls and clone size come from that table. The data contain 100,000 to 110,000 clones, just under 80% of them singletons. The trim removed 3 bases at V and 3 bases at J, leaving 9 bases unmatched. Germline values: CDR1 DFQATT, CDR2 SNEGSKA (reference sequence). CDR3 length: 15 residues. The source material was peripheral blood. The V gene is TRBV20-1, the J gene TRBJ2-5; 8 bases match TRBD1. This TCR derives from a man in his 70s with active or convalescent COVID-19. CDR3 in amino acids: CSASTGGIKKETQYF. CDR3 sequence (DNA): TGCAGTGCTAGTACAGGGGGAATCAAGAAAGAGACCCAGTACTTC.